This TCR beta chain was recovered during a study of radiation and T cells in renal cell carcinoma. Germline lookup yields CDR1 SGDLS and CDR2 YYNGEE. The CDR3 is 13 amino acids. V was shortened by 4 bases and J by 8 bases, with 15 bases between the two germline ends. Sequencing was performed with immunoSEQ multiplex PCR; in TCRdb, only in-frame clones are kept and a portion is missing. This sample has 120,000 or so clones, with around 82% found just once. Described time point: blood 2 weeks post-SBRT. Treatment given: 15 Gy SBRT to primary tumor, nephrectomy 4 weeks later. The patient's renal cell carcinoma had clear cell pathology.

The rearrangement links TRBV9 to TRBJ1-2; unclear D gene. The sample consisted of blood, taken from a patient whose treatment included radiotherapy and nephrectomy. This sequence originates from a man between 50 and 59 years old with renal cell carcinoma. The CDR3 DNA follows: TGTGCCAGCAGCTCGTCCGGCCGGATAGGCTACACCTTC. Its translation: CASSSSGRIGYTF.